This TCR beta chain appears in the sequencing data of a study of OX40 agonist ivuxolimab in advanced cancers. Germline V gene lookup returns CDR1 MNHEY and CDR2 SMNVEV (reference sequence). This CDR3 is 14 amino acids long. The ends were cut back, 3 bases at V and 2 bases at J, with 9 bases in the middle. Libraries were prepared by immunoSEQ multiplex PCR; TCRdb keeps only in-frame clonotypes and omits some of them. Found here are 50,000 or so clones, 80% to 90% of them singletons; the top ten hold 25% to 40%. This sequence was found in an adult with an advanced solid tumor such as melanoma, head and neck, liver or kidney cancer. This sequence joins TRBV27 and TRBJ2-3; D gene ambiguous. Material: CD4+ or CD8+ T cells sorted from blood, obtained in a trial of the OX40 agonist ivuxolimab. CDR3 in DNA: TGTGCCAGCAGTTTGTTGGCAGACACAGATACGCAGTATTTT. Encoded protein: CASSLLADTDTQYF.